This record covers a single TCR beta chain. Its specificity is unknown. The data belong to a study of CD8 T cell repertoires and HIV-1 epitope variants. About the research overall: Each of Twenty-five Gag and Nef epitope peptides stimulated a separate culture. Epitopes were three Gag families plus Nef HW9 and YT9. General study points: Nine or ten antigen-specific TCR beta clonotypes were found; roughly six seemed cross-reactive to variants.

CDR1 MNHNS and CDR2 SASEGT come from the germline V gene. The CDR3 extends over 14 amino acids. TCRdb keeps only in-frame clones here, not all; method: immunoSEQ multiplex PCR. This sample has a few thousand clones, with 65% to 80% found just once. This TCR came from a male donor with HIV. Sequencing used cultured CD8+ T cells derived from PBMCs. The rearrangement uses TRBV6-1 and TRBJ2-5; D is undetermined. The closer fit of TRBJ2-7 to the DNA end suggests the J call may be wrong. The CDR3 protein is CASSEARKGYEQYF. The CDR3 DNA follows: TGTGCCAGCAGTGAAGCGCGGAAAGGGTACGAGCAGTACTTC.